The 20 T cell receptor beta chains given below trace back to one sample, sequenced in a study of T cells in Graves' hyperthyroidism and ophthalmopathy. Researchers amplified the TCR beta CDR3 regions from RNA transcripts. The TCR CDR3 was amplified in a first-round RT-PCR using the HTBI primer set. TCRdb reprocessed the multiplex PCR reads with MiXCR, giving one entry per CDR3 protein. The profile shows hundreds of thousands of distinct CDR3 sequences, around 46% of them singletons. The sample comprised peripheral blood or thyroid tissue (not recorded which). All receptors come from a woman aged 18-29 years with Graves' hyperthyroidism.

This clonotype was recorded only once. The V gene is TRBV2, the J gene TRBJ2-5; TRBD2 is a possible D gene (5 bases). The V and J ends lost 4 bases and 5 bases respectively, with 17 bases between them. This CDR3 is 15 amino acids long. Germline V lookup: CDR1 SNHLY, CDR2 FYNNEI. The CDR3 DNA follows: TGTGCCAGCAGTGTCCTGGCGGGCTCCAGGGAGACCCAGTACTTC. It yields the protein CASSVLAGSRETQYF.

The chain uses TRBV5-1 and TRBJ2-5; D is perhaps TRBD2 (6 bases). CDR3 length: 14 residues. Germline V lookup: CDR1 SGHRS, CDR2 YFSETQ. V lost 4 bases and J lost 5, with 15 bases in between. DNA of the CDR3: TGCGCCAGCAGCAAAGGAGGGGCTGTGGAGACCCAGTACTTC. Translated: CASSKGGAVETQYF.

This clonotype was counted between two and nine times. V gene TRBV7-9 combines with J gene TRBJ2-1; D assignment may be TRBD1 or TRBD2 (5 bases each). CDR1 and CDR2 (germline): SEHNR, FQNEAQ (reference sequence). The CDR3 runs to 18 residues. The V end was cut by 4 bases, the J end by 5 bases, with 24 bases between. The CDR3 nucleotides are TGTGCCAGCAGCTCCCCCCTCACCGACCGGGACCCTAACAATGAGCAGTTCTTC. Amino acids: CASSSPLTDRDPNNEQFF.

The genes are TRBV11-1 and TRBJ1-2; D is unresolved. CDR3 length: 14 residues. Germline lookup yields CDR1 SGHAT and CDR2 FQDESV (reference sequence). V was clipped by 1 base and J by 7 bases, with 13 bases between them. The CDR3 reads CASSLVRGLGGYTF. Written as DNA, the CDR3 is TGTGCCAGCAGCTTAGTCCGGGGTCTGGGTGGCTACACCTTC.

This clonotype was picked up many times. The genes are TRBV10-3 and TRBJ1-5; D not resolved. Trimming took off 6 bases at V and 3 bases at J, with 6 bases between the two ends. CDR1 and CDR2 (germline): ENHRY, SYGVKD. This CDR3 has 12 amino acids. CDR3 sequence: CAISDFNQPQHF. The CDR3, as DNA: TGTGCCATCAGCGACTTCAATCAGCCCCAGCATTTT.

This rearrangement joins TRBV9 to TRBJ1-2; perhaps TRBD1 as D (5 bases). The CDR3 consists of 13 residues. The V and J ends lost 4 bases and 6 bases respectively, with 13 bases between them. Germline CDR1 and CDR2: SGDLS and YYNGEE. The CDR3 nucleotides read TGTGCCAGCAGCAACGTAGAGGGGAATGGCTACACCTTC. Translation gives CASSNVEGNGYTF. The whole variable domain, filled in from reference TRBV9 and TRBJ1-2, reads DSGVTQTPKHLITATGQRVTLRCSPRSGDLSVYWYQQSLDQGLQFLIQYYNGEERAKGNILERFSAQQFPDLHSELNLSSLELGDSALYFCASSNVEGNGYTFGSGTRLTVV.

This clonotype was recorded a few times. This sequence joins TRBV2 and TRBJ1-1; tentatively, D is TRBD1 (6 bases). CDR1 is SNHLY, CDR2 FYNNEI, per germline. There are 14 residues in the CDR3. The germline V and J ends were trimmed by 5 bases and 1 base, with 11 bases remaining between them. The CDR3 bases are TGTGCCAGCAGTAAGGACAGTTGGAACACTGAAGCTTTCTTT. Its translation is CASSKDSWNTEAFF.

Concerning this clonotype: This may arise from a read error, as a much more abundant clone is one base away. The chain couples TRBV7-9 to TRBJ1-5, with a tentative D call TRBD1 (6 bases). V was shortened by 5 bases and J by 2 bases, with 10 bases between the two germline ends. This CDR3 has 14 residues. CDR1 and CDR2 from the germline V gene are SEHNR and FQNEAQ (reference sequence). For the CDR3, the DNA is TGTGCCAGCAGCAGGGGGGAGGGCAATCAGCCCCAGCATTTT. Translation gives CASSRGEGNQPQHF.

In its sample, this clonotype was seen a few times. V is TRBV7-9 and J is TRBJ1-6; 10 positions agree with TRBD1. CDR3 length: 15 amino acids. Unmatched junction bases numbered 11, after V lost 7 bases and J lost 11 bases. In germline, CDR1 is SEHNR, CDR2 FQNEAQ (reference sequence). CDR3 loop: CASTLDRGHGTPLHF. CDR3 nucleotide sequence: TGTGCCAGCACCCTAGACAGGGGGCATGGTACACCCCTCCACTTT.

This clonotype occurred many times. The chain is built from TRBV9 and TRBJ1-5; D is unclear. This CDR3 contains 14 residues. V was cut by 4 bases and J by 2 bases, with 10 bases left in between. Germline CDR1 reads SGDLS; CDR2 reads YYNGEE. CDR3 sequence (DNA): TGTGCCAGCAGCTTTAGTTCGGGCAATCAGCCCCAGCATTTT. Translated, it gives CASSFSSGNQPQHF.

About this clonotype: A much larger clone is a single base away; this may be a read error. The chain combines TRBV29-1 with TRBJ1-6; 8 bases match TRBD1. From germline, CDR1 is SQVTM and CDR2 ANQGSEA. The V and J ends lost 7 bases and 11 bases, in that order; junction bases with no gene match: 19. This CDR3 is 16 amino acids long. Written as DNA, the CDR3 is TGCAGCGAGAAGCTGGGGACAGGCGATTGGAATCCACCCCTCCACTTT. Its protein product is CSEKLGTGDWNPPLHF.

By share of the sample, this clonotype is medium-sized. The chain has TRBV7-2 and TRBJ2-7; no reliable D call. Germline lookup yields CDR1 SGHTA and CDR2 FQGNSA. The CDR3 sequence is 11 residues long. The V end was cut by 3 bases, the J end by 2 bases, with 2 bases between. DNA for the CDR3: TGTGCCAGCAGCTTGACCTACGAGCAGTACTTC. It encodes CASSLTYEQYF.

The CDR3 region has the DNA TGTGCCAGTAGTATATGGGGACAGGGTAGCAATCAGCCCCAGCATTTT. Protein: CASSIWGQGSNQPQHF. The chain carries TRBV19 and TRBJ1-5; 9 bases line up with TRBD1. In germline, CDR1 is LNHDA, CDR2 SQIVND (reference sequence). The length of the CDR3 is 16 residues. J gave up 0 bases and V 2 bases, and 2 bases lay outside the gene matches.

The gene calls are TRBV15 and TRBJ2-6; TRBD2 matches at 9 bases. The germline V gene encodes CDR1 LNHNV and CDR2 YYDKDF (reference sequence). V shed 5 bases and J 0 bases; nucleotides not matched to a gene: 2. The CDR3 sequence is 16 residues long. CDR3 sequence reads: CATSVSGSSGANVLTF. The CDR3 nucleotides read TGTGCCACCAGCGTTAGCGGGAGCTCTGGGGCCAACGTCCTGACTTTC. Full variable domain (outside the CDR3, taken from reference TRBV15 and TRBJ2-6): DAMVIQNPRYQVTQFGKPVTLSCSQTLNHNVMYWYQQKSSQAPKLLFHYYDKDFNNEADTPDNFQSRRPNTSFCFLDIRSPGLGDTAMYLCATSVSGSSGANVLTFGAGSRLTVL.

The J gene is TRBJ1-4, the V gene TRBV15; a possible D gene is TRBD1 (5 bases). Per the germline V gene, CDR1 is LNHNV and CDR2 is YYDKDF (reference sequence). This CDR3 comprises 16 residues. Trimming took off 5 bases at V and 8 bases at J, with 21 bases between the two ends. The CDR3 protein is CATSGHGRSGEEKLFF. As DNA, the CDR3 is TGTGCCACCAGCGGACACGGACGCTCTGGGGAAGAAAAACTGTTTTTT.

The genes are TRBV15 and TRBJ2-2; D gene uncertain. Germline CDR1 and CDR2: LNHNV and YYDKDF (reference sequence). The CDR3 contains 18 residues. Trimming took 0 bases from V and 0 from J, leaving 14 bases between them. The CDR3 sequence is CATSRDWGATPNTGELFF. The DNA for the CDR3 is TGTGCCACCAGCAGAGATTGGGGTGCAACCCCGAACACCGGGGAGCTGTTTTTT.

CDR3 nucleotides: TGTGCCAGCGGGGGAGGGGGTAGCTATGGCTACACCTTC. Encoded protein: CASGGGGSYGYTF. The chain uses TRBV6-5 and TRBJ1-2, with a possible D match to TRBD1 (6 bases). Germline assignment: CDR1 MNHEY and CDR2 SVGAGI. The ends were cut back, 8 bases at V and 4 bases at J, with 14 bases in the middle. CDR3 length: 13 amino acids.

The V and J genes are TRBV20-1 and TRBJ1-6; a possible D gene is TRBD1 (5 bases). In germline, CDR1 is DFQATT, CDR2 SNEGSKA (reference sequence). Deletions cut 3 bases from V and 3 bases from J, with 9 bases between. The CDR3 contains 14 residues. CDR3 in amino acids: CSARGDVYNSPLHF. As DNA, the CDR3 is TGCAGTGCTAGGGGGGACGTCTATAATTCACCCCTCCACTTT.

V and J are TRBV20-1 and TRBJ1-5; D perhaps matches TRBD1 (5 bases). This CDR3 has 14 residues. Germline lookup yields CDR1 DFQATT and CDR2 SNEGSKA (reference sequence). V was clipped by 5 bases and J by 6 bases, with 17 bases between them. CDR3 DNA sequence: TGCAGTGCTCGGGACCGGGTTCCGGGTCAGCCCCAGCATTTT. This encodes CSARDRVPGQPQHF.

This clonotype was observed a few times. V is TRBV24-1 and J is TRBJ1-4; TRBD1 agrees at 9 bases. Trimming removed 5 bases from V and 8 bases from J; junction bases left unmatched: 14. This CDR3 contains 17 residues. Germline V gene sequence: CDR1 KGHDR, CDR2 SFDVKD. The CDR3 coding sequence is TGTGCCACCAGTGGCCCCCTCGGACAGGGGTTGGGGGAAAAACTGTTTTTT. Its protein is CATSGPLGQGLGEKLFF.